The 21 T cell receptor beta chains below were found in one sample sequenced in a study of sequential checkpoint blockade in melanoma. This table comes from immunoSEQ multiplex PCR, and its TCRdb copy is limited to in-frame clones, with some not included. Of several thousand clones detected, 50% to 75% appear once; the ten largest clones hold approximately 8.9%. The treatment denotes: randomized to nivolumab then ipilimumab (arm A) or the reverse (arm B). This specimen consisted of CD8+ T cells sorted from blood (inferred from file names), obtained from a patient given nivolumab and ipilimumab in sequence. Receptors were obtained from a human donor with melanoma.

This clone is classed as medium-sized (0.01 to 0.1%). The V and J genes are TRBV4-1 and TRBJ2-7, with D perhaps matching TRBD2 (6 bases). The germline gives CDR1 MGHRA, CDR2 YSYEKL. V shed 1 base and J shed 7 bases, with 20 bases lying between them. CDR3 length: 16 residues. The CDR3 DNA reads as TGCGCCAGCAGCCAAGCCGCTAGCGATCCTCCGGGGGAGCAGTACTTC. The encoded protein is CASSQAASDPPGEQYF.

V is TRBV2 and J is TRBJ1-6; D not certain. Germline-derived CDR1 and CDR2 are SNHLY and FYNNEI. The CDR3 contains 14 residues. The V end lost 8 bases, the J end lost 8 bases, and 16 bases lay between the germline ends. For the CDR3, the DNA is TGTGCCAGCCAAAGGGCGGGGTTCGATTCACCCCTCCACTTT. Residues: CASQRAGFDSPLHF.

The chain has TRBV11-2 and TRBJ2-7; 8 bases are a match to TRBD2. Germline CDR1 reads SGHAT; CDR2 reads FQNNGV. Trimming at V came to 3 bases and at J to 0 bases, leaving 16 bases not matched to a gene. CDR3 length: 19 residues. CDR3 DNA sequence: TGTGCCAGCAGCTTGCAATCCCATTTCATAGCGGGGTACTCCTACGAGCAGTACTTC. Translating it yields CASSLQSHFIAGYSYEQYF. Filled out from reference TRBV11-2 and TRBJ2-7, the complete variable domain reads EAGVAQSPRYKIIEKRQSVAFWCNPISGHATLYWYQQILGQGPKLLIQFQNNGVVDDSQLPKDRFSAERLKGVDSTLKIQPAKLEDSAVYLCASSLQSHFIAGYSYEQYFGPGTRLTVT.

This clone was counted between two and nine times. This chain uses TRBV15 with TRBJ2-7, with TRBD1 as a possible D gene (6 bases). The V end was cut by 3 bases, the J end by 2 bases, with 11 bases between. The CDR3 loop spans 14 amino acids. The germline gives CDR1 LNHNV, CDR2 YYDKDF (reference sequence). For the CDR3, the DNA is TGTGCCACCAGCAGTGAGGGGGTGACCTACGAGCAGTACTTC. It codes for CATSSEGVTYEQYF.

This sequence joins TRBV27 and TRBJ1-2; weak D call: TRBD1 (6 bases). V lost 3 bases and J 4 bases, leaving 12 bases between the germline ends. The germline V gene has CDR1 MNHEY and CDR2 SMNVEV (reference sequence). This CDR3 spans 14 amino acids. The CDR3 sequence is CASSLAGVGYGYTF. The DNA of the CDR3 is TGTGCCAGCAGTTTGGCAGGGGTTGGCTATGGCTACACCTTC.

As DNA, the CDR3 is TGTGCCAGCAGTACCCTGACAGGGAAGGGTGAAAAACTGTTTTTT. This gives the protein CASSTLTGKGEKLFF. The rearrangement uses TRBV27 and TRBJ1-4; 7 bases are shared with TRBD1. Unmatched junction bases numbered 10, after V lost 5 bases and J lost 7 bases. The germline gives CDR1 MNHEY, CDR2 SMNVEV (reference sequence). The CDR3 covers 15 residues.

The CDR3 DNA sequence: TGCGCCAGCAGCCAAGATGTCGGGTTTCCGATAGGCTACACCTTC. Amino acid sequence: CASSQDVGFPIGYTF. This rearrangement joins TRBV4-1 to TRBJ1-2; D unclear. Trimming stripped 0 bases from V and 8 bases from J, with 16 bases between. Germline V lookup: CDR1 MGHRA, CDR2 YSYEKL. The length of the CDR3 is 15 residues.

This clone has only a few counts. This rearrangement joins TRBV4-2 to TRBJ1-3; D is unclear. V dropped 1 base and J dropped 1 base, with 5 bases sitting between them. The CDR3 is made up of 14 amino acids. Per germline, CDR1 LGHNA and CDR2 YNFKEQ. CDR3 residues: CASSQAGSGNTIYF. The CDR3 region has the DNA TGTGCCAGCAGCCAAGCAGGTTCTGGAAACACCATATATTTT.

The chain joins TRBV28 to TRBJ2-7, with D unresolved. V was cut by 7 bases and J by 2 bases, with 18 bases left in between. The germline V gene has CDR1 MDHEN and CDR2 SYDVKM. The CDR3 is 15 amino acids. The CDR3 region has the DNA TGTGCCAGCATGACGCGGATCTCCACTACCTACGAGCAGTACTTC. This codes for CASMTRISTTYEQYF. Combining the CDR3 with reference TRBV28 and TRBJ2-7 gives the whole variable domain DVKVTQSSRYLVKRTGEKVFLECVQDMDHENMFWYRQDPGLGLRLIYFSYDVKMKEKGDIPEGYSVSREKKERFSLILESASTNQTSMYLCASMTRISTTYEQYFGPGTRLTVT.

The rearrangement uses TRBV5-1 and TRBJ2-7; TRBD2 matches at 8 bases. V trimming: 9 bases; J trimming: 6 bases; junction bases outside the gene matches: 17. Germline V lookup: CDR1 SGHRS, CDR2 YFSETQ. The CDR3 is 15 residues long. CDR3 sequence: CATAELADLMSEQYF. In DNA, the CDR3 is TGCGCCACCGCGGAACTAGCGGACTTAATGAGCGAGCAGTACTTC.

The J gene is TRBJ2-4, the V gene TRBV4-3; 7 positions agree with TRBD2. The CDR3 is 14 amino acids. Trimming removed 0 bases from V and 7 bases from J; junction bases left unmatched: 3. Germline assignment: CDR1 LGHNA and CDR2 YSLEER. Written as DNA, the CDR3 is TGCGCCAGCAGCCAAGATCTGGGGGGGAACATTCAGTACTTC. It translates to CASSQDLGGNIQYF.

This rearrangement joins TRBV28 to TRBJ1-5; tentative D call: TRBD1 (5 bases). Germline lookup yields CDR1 MDHEN and CDR2 SYDVKM. V dropped 4 bases and J dropped 7 bases, with 14 bases sitting between them. The CDR3 is 14 residues long. CDR3 sequence reads: CASSYPFREQPQHF. The CDR3 bases are TGTGCCAGCAGTTACCCGTTCAGGGAACAGCCCCAGCATTTT.

In its sample, this clone was seen a few times. The rearrangement links TRBV28 to TRBJ2-7, with 7 bases fitting TRBD2. The germline CDR1 and CDR2 sequences are MDHEN and SYDVKM. Trimming removed 3 bases from V and 1 base from J; junction bases left unmatched: 9. This CDR3 has 16 residues. The CDR3 loop is CASSFNMRELSYEQYF. For the CDR3, the DNA is TGTGCCAGCAGTTTTAACATGCGGGAGTTATCCTACGAGCAGTACTTC.

The rearrangement joins TRBV4-1 to TRBJ1-2, with 7 bases aligning to TRBD1. This CDR3 region has 13 residues. V lost 4 bases to trimming and J lost 4 bases; unmatched junction nucleotides: 3. Per germline, CDR1 MGHRA and CDR2 YSYEKL. The CDR3 loop is CASSPRQGYGYTF. DNA of the CDR3: TGCGCCAGCAGCCCCAGACAGGGCTATGGCTACACCTTC.

This clone was seen only a few times. V is TRBV4-3 and J is TRBJ2-1; perhaps TRBD2 as D (6 bases). CDR1 and CDR2 (germline): LGHNA, YSLEER. V lost 4 bases to trimming and J lost 3 bases, with 19 bases between them. CDR3 length: 17 residues. This chain's CDR3 is CASSLGPSARFYNEQFF. CDR3 coding DNA: TGCGCCAGCAGCCTCGGCCCTAGCGCACGTTTCTACAATGAGCAGTTCTTC.

This clone was seen more than once but under ten times. A far larger clone is one nucleotide away, so this likely arose from a read error. The same CDR3 arises from other DNA sequences in this sample as well. The V and J genes are TRBV11-2 and TRBJ1-1; tentatively, D is TRBD1 (5 bases). The germline V gene encodes CDR1 SGHAT and CDR2 FQNNGV. The CDR3 covers 11 residues. The CDR3 nucleotides are TGTGCCAGCAGCTTTGGACAAGAAGCTTTCTTC. It yields the protein CASSFGQEAFF.

The chain recombines TRBV7-9 with TRBJ1-1; no firm D call. This CDR3 spans 14 amino acids. Germline CDR1 reads SEHNR; CDR2 reads FQNEAQ (reference sequence). Trimming stripped 1 base from V and 3 bases from J, with 9 bases between. CDR3 loop: CASSLGEWYTEAFF. CDR3 sequence (DNA): TGTGCCAGCAGCTTAGGGGAGTGGTACACTGAAGCTTTCTTT.

The chain uses TRBV4-1 and TRBJ1-1, with D possibly being TRBD1 (5 bases). Trimming cost V 1 base and J 2 bases, with 11 bases left between them. The germline CDR1 and CDR2 sequences are MGHRA and YSYEKL. The CDR3 spans 15 residues. In DNA form, the CDR3 reads TGCGCCAGCAGCCAAGTGCAGGGCGCCAACACTGAAGCTTTCTTT. It codes for CASSQVQGANTEAFF.

The J gene is TRBJ1-1, the V gene TRBV28; D remains ambiguous. Trimming removed 4 bases at V and 2 bases at J, with 5 bases between. Germline V gene data show CDR1 as MDHEN and CDR2 as SYDVKM. The CDR3 runs 12 residues. The CDR3 coding sequence is TGTGCCAGCAGTTCAGTTAACACTGAAGCTTTCTTT. This encodes CASSSVNTEAFF.

The rearrangement links TRBV19 to TRBJ2-7, with a possible D match to TRBD1 (6 bases). CDR3 length equals 12 residues. The V end was cut by 9 bases, the J end by 4 bases, with 13 bases between. Germline V gene sequence: CDR1 LNHDA, CDR2 SQIVND (reference sequence). The CDR3 loop is CARPGHHYEQYF. For the CDR3, the DNA is TGTGCCAGACCGGGACACCATTACGAGCAGTACTTC.

This chain connects TRBV25-1 to TRBJ1-1, with D possibly matching TRBD1 (6 bases). V was pared by 7 bases and J by 6 bases, with 21 bases between. CDR1 is MGHDK, CDR2 SYGVNS, per germline. This CDR3 contains 15 residues. As DNA, the CDR3 is TGTGCCAGCACCCCTGAGGGGGGGGCGCGAGCTGAAGCTTTCTTT. It translates to CASTPEGGARAEAFF.